This T cell receptor beta chain was identified in a study of T cell repertoires in cytomegalovirus infection. Study conclusions and caveats: HLA-C-restricted CMV clonotypes gave the most frequent clonotype in two of eight donors. Identification of carriers of CMV plus the relevant HLA was achieved through cumulative public TCR beta family frequency.

TCRdb used MiXCR to reprocess the reads, holding one entry per CDR3 protein. This sample has 380,000 or so distinct CDR3 sequences, with around a third found just once. Germline-derived CDR1 and CDR2 are MNHEY and SVGAGI. CDR3 size: 13 residues. V was trimmed by 0 bases and J by 6 bases, leaving 7 bases between them. Comment on this clonotype: Its antigen is as yet unknown.

Sequencing used cultured PBMCs, obtained from culture after CMV antigen stimulation. This TCR came from a human donor in good health (CMV status not recorded). Some clones in this sample may be carry-over from other donors' samples. The rearrangement uses TRBV6-5 and TRBJ2-3; unclear D gene. CDR3 residues: CASSYSLPDTQYF. DNA for the CDR3: TGTGCCAGCAGTTACTCGCTTCCGGATACGCAGTATTTT.